The entry that follows covers one T cell receptor beta chain sequence. Libraries were prepared by immunoSEQ multiplex PCR; TCRdb keeps only in-frame clonotypes and omits some of them. This table has some 180,000 clones, roughly 84% appearing once. The CDR3 is 14 amino acids. Looked up from germline, CDR1 is SGHTA and CDR2 is FQGNSA. Trimming removed 3 bases from V and 0 bases from J, with 7 bases in between. These data belong to a study of blood T cell repertoires in COVID-19. About the study: Sample material is recorded as cDNA or gDNA derived from T cells, B-cell-depleted T cells, or PBMCs.

Recruits, aged about 18 to 95 years, lived in 24 US areas. Participants' own reports of clinical history determined their cohort assignment. Sequenced: PBMCs or T cells enriched from blood (not recorded which). The V call is TRBV7-2, the J call TRBJ2-3; D is ambiguous. This TCR was sampled from a woman in her twenties or thirties who had been exposed to COVID-19. The CDR3 bases are TGTGCCAGCAGCTTCGATAGAAGCACAGATACGCAGTATTTT. Amino acids: CASSFDRSTDTQYF.